This TCR beta chain was identified during a study of T cells in women clearing cervical HPV infection. As for the study in general: Control women cleared a single incident HPV16 infection within 12 months. Case blood was drawn when the lesion was first found; control blood after infection became undetectable. Study-level points and caveats: Controls had more TRBV6-7 (about 0.16%) than cases (approximately 0.11%). Richness differences could reflect unmeasured T-cell content per sample.

On this clone itself: Antigen unknown. The observed sequence ends 3 residues before the CDR3 terminus, with the missing tail filled in from the germline J gene.

Germline V CDR1 and CDR2: GTSNPN, SVGIG (reference sequence). The germline V and J ends were trimmed by 3 bases and 9 bases, with 18 bases remaining between them. The CDR3 sequence is 14 residues long. Sequencing used immunoSEQ multiplex PCR; TCRdb keeps in-frame clones, though not all of them. The sample is made up of 25,000 to 35,000 clones, and the top ten hold roughly 18% of it. The TCR originated in a woman aged 18-69 years with a cervical HPV16 infection that either progressed to CIN3+ or cleared (not recorded which). The material sequenced was blood buffy coat. The chain is built from TRBV30 and TRBJ2-4, with D maybe TRBD1 (5 bases). The CDR3 loop reads CAWSIESGSSIQYF. Incomplete CDR3 DNA: TGTGCCTGGAGCATAGAATCAGGGTCAAGCATT.